Below, 7 T cell receptor beta chains from the same sample are listed, as sequenced in a study of T-cell reconstitution after alpha-beta-depleted transplantation in children. For TCRbeta, the library was prepared with unique molecular identifiers. TCRdb independently ran MiXCR on the PCR reads; one entry per CDR3 protein. The table lists some 200,000 distinct CDR3 sequences, approximately 9% of them singletons. Sequencing used PBMCs from the stem cell graft donor, obtained from the stem cell graft. The receptor source for this set is a human donor who donated a stem cell graft to a child with acute lymphoblastic leukemia.

CDR3 DNA: TGTGCCAGCAGTGAGGCACAGCCACGCCTCTACGAGCAGTACTTC. Translation: CASSEAQPRLYEQYF. The chain employs TRBV6-1 and TRBJ2-7; no clear D gene. Trimming took off 3 bases at V and 3 bases at J, with 15 bases between the two ends. Germline V lookup: CDR1 MNHNS, CDR2 SASEGT. The CDR3 is made up of 15 amino acids.

This clonotype came up many times. The gene calls are TRBV15 and TRBJ2-7; D unresolved. V gave up 1 base and J gave up 7 bases, with 8 bases separating them. Germline lookup yields CDR1 LNHNV and CDR2 YYDKDF (reference sequence). The length of the CDR3 is 12 residues. The CDR3, as DNA: TGTGCCACCAGCAGAGCAACACAAGAGCAGTACTTC. Protein: CATSRATQEQYF.

This clonotype was counted ten times or more. This chain joins TRBV10-3 and TRBJ1-5; no clear D gene. V lost 3 bases and J lost 0, with 6 bases in between. The CDR3 runs to 14 residues. Germline V gene lookup returns CDR1 ENHRY and CDR2 SYGVKD. Written as DNA, the CDR3 is TGTGCCATCAGTGATGAGGGTAGCAATCAGCCCCAGCATTTT. It yields the protein CAISDEGSNQPQHF.

This clonotype was found a few times. V gene TRBV28 combines with J gene TRBJ1-2; 8 bases map to TRBD1. Unmatched junction bases numbered 2, after V lost 5 bases and J lost 6 bases. CDR3 length: 12 residues. Germline V gives CDR1 MDHEN, CDR2 SYDVKM. This CDR3 reads CASSLRGHGYTF. In DNA form, the CDR3 reads TGTGCCAGCAGTCTCAGGGGGCATGGCTACACCTTC.

This chain links TRBV4-2 with TRBJ1-3; possibly TRBD1 for D (6 bases). The CDR3 totals 14 residues. The V end lost 1 base, the J end lost 3 bases, and 7 bases lay between the germline ends. Per germline, CDR1 LGHNA and CDR2 YNFKEQ. The CDR3 is CASSQGTVGNTIYF. In DNA, the CDR3 is TGTGCCAGCAGCCAAGGGACAGTTGGAAACACCATATATTTT.

CDR3 bases: TGTGCCAGTAGTACCGACAGGGGGGCAATGAACACTGAAGCTTTCTTT. Translating it yields CASSTDRGAMNTEAFF. The genes are TRBV19 and TRBJ1-1; 9 nucleotides line up with TRBD1. V shed 4 bases and J 0 bases; nucleotides not matched to a gene: 6. The length of the CDR3 is 16 residues. Germline lookup yields CDR1 LNHDA and CDR2 SQIVND (reference sequence). Full variable domain (missing parts from reference TRBV19 and TRBJ1-1): DGGITQSPKYLFRKEGQNVTLSCEQNLNHDAMYWYRQDPGQGLRLIYYSQIVNDFQKGDIAEGYSVSREKKESFPLTVTSAQKNPTAFYLCASSTDRGAMNTEAFFGQGTRLTVV.

The V call is TRBV7-9, the J call TRBJ2-1; D possibly uses TRBD1 or TRBD2 (6 bases each). CDR3 length equals 16 residues. The V and J ends lost 5 bases and 7 bases respectively, with 21 bases between them. Germline CDR1 SEHNR, CDR2 FQNEAQ (reference sequence). CDR3 loop: CASSIVSGGGGNEQFF. The CDR3 bases are TGTGCCAGCAGCATAGTTAGCGGAGGGGGTGGGAATGAGCAGTTCTTC. The whole variable domain, filled in from reference TRBV7-9 and TRBJ2-1, reads DTGVSQNPRHKITKRGQNVTFRCDPISEHNRLYWYRQTLGQGPEFLTYFQNEAQLEKSRLLSDRFSAERPKGSFSTLEIQRTEQGDSAMYLCASSIVSGGGGNEQFFGPGTRLTVL.